Below are 8 T cell receptor beta chains sequenced from a single sample in a study of identical twins. TCRdb fed the 5' RACE reads into MiXCR, producing one record per CDR3 protein. The sample records approximately 500,000 distinct CDR3 sequences, approximately 24% being singletons. In addition, the sample was reused for a study of T cells expressing NK-cell markers.

What was sequenced was CD4+ T cells sorted from blood. Every receptor here comes from a woman aged 18 to 35 in good health.

The sample holds one count of this clonotype. V and J are TRBV5-1 and TRBJ2-7; 10 nucleotides match TRBD1. Germline CDR1 SGHRS, CDR2 YFSETQ. This CDR3 region has 15 residues. J lost 6 bases, V lost 4 bases, and 10 bases had no gene match. CDR3 amino acids: CASSHPGQGIGEQYF. In DNA, the CDR3 is TGCGCCAGCAGCCATCCGGGACAGGGGATCGGCGAGCAGTACTTC.

This clonotype was counted many times. V is TRBV12-3 or TRBV12-4 and J is TRBJ2-1; D remains ambiguous. The CDR3 covers 12 residues. The V end lost 4 bases, the J end lost 8 bases, and 9 bases lay between the germline ends. Here the CDR3 reads CASSSPPYEQFF. The CDR3 DNA sequence: TGTGCCAGCAGTTCGCCACCTTATGAGCAGTTCTTC.

This clonotype turned up a few times. The chain joins TRBV15 to TRBJ2-2; D gene ambiguous. V gave up 1 base and J gave up 2 bases, with 5 bases separating them. The CDR3 sequence is 14 residues long. CDR1 is LNHNV, CDR2 YYDKDF, per germline (reference sequence). The chain's CDR3 is CATSRVRNTGELFF. In DNA form, the CDR3 reads TGTGCCACCAGCAGAGTCAGAAACACCGGGGAGCTGTTTTTT.

The V and J genes are TRBV20-1 and TRBJ2-3; D ambiguous. CDR3 length: 12 residues. The germline V gene encodes CDR1 DFQATT and CDR2 SNEGSKA (reference sequence). V was pared by 5 bases and J by 4 bases, with 10 bases between. The CDR3 bases are TGCAGTGCTGTATTGGGATCAGATACGCAGTATTTT. Its translation: CSAVLGSDTQYF.

This clonotype showed up many times. J is TRBJ2-3 and V is TRBV12-3 or TRBV12-4; D remains ambiguous. The CDR3 covers 10 residues. Between the trimmed V and J ends, which lost 8 bases and 6 bases, there was a span of 6 bases. The CDR3 loop is CASRKDTQYF. In nucleotides, the CDR3 is TGTGCCAGCCGGAAGGATACGCAGTATTTT.

This clonotype appeared a few times. This chain joins TRBV12-3 or TRBV12-4 and TRBJ2-4; no clear D gene. Trimming shortened V by 3 bases and J by 8 bases, and 11 bases separated the two germline ends. The CDR3 runs 13 residues. This CDR3 is CASSLDELDIQYF. CDR3 nucleotides: TGTGCCAGCAGTTTGGACGAATTGGACATTCAGTACTTC.

The rearrangement links TRBV20-1 to TRBJ2-7; tentative D call: TRBD2 (6 bases). Germline assignment: CDR1 DFQATT and CDR2 SNEGSKA (reference sequence). V was pared by 5 bases and J by 4 bases, with 9 bases between. The CDR3 is made up of 11 amino acids. This CDR3 is CSAGRTYEQYF. DNA for the CDR3: TGCAGTGCTGGGAGGACATACGAGCAGTACTTC.

This chain links TRBV5-6 with TRBJ1-5; D is undetermined. V gave up 1 base and J gave up 1 base, with 6 bases separating them. This CDR3 is built from 14 residues. Germline CDR1 SGHDT, CDR2 YYEEEE. The CDR3 sequence: CASSLRASNQPQHF. DNA for the CDR3: TGTGCCAGCAGCTTGAGGGCCAGCAATCAGCCCCAGCATTTT. The whole variable domain, remainder taken from reference TRBV5-6 and TRBJ1-5, is DAGVTQSPTHLIKTRGQQVTLRCSPKSGHDTVSWYQQALGQGPQFIFQYYEEEERQRGNFPDRFSGHQFPNYSSELNVNALLLGDSALYLCASSLRASNQPQHFGDGTRLSIL.